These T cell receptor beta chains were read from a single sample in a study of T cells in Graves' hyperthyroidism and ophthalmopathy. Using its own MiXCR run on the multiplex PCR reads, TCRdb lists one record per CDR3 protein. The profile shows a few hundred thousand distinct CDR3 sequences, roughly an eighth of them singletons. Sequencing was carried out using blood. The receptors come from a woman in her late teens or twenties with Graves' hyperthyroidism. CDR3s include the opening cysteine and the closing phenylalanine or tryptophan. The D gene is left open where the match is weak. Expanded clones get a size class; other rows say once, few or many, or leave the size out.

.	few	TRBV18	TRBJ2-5	CASSEQGPFGETQYF	TGTGCCAGCTCCGAACAGGGACCCTTCGGAGAGACCCAGTACTTC
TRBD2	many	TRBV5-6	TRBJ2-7	CASSTFGTSGYEQYF	TGTGCCAGCAGCACGTTCGGGACTAGCGGTTACGAGCAGTACTTC
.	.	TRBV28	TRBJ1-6	CASSRRSITNSPLHF	TGTGCCAGCAGCCGACGATCTATTACCAATTCACCCCTCCACTTT
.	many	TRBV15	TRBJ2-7	CATSRDQGYEQYF	TGTGCCACCAGCAGAGATCAGGGCTACGAGCAGTACTTC
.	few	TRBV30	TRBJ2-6	CAWVGRVTSGANVLTF	TGTGCCTGGGTGGGCAGGGTTACTTCTGGGGCCAACGTCCTGACTTTC
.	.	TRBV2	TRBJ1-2	CASSETFLLTDYYGYTF	TGTGCCAGCAGTGAAACCTTTCTCCTAACAGATTACTATGGCTACACCTTC
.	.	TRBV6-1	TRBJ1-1	CASSVGRGEQGAFF	TGTGCCAGCAGTGTTGGACGAGGGGAGCAAGGAGCTTTCTTT
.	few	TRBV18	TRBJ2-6	CASSPLEGQGANVLTF	TGTGCCAGCTCACCTCTGGAAGGGCAGGGGGCCAACGTCCTGACTTTC
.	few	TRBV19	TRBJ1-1	CASQSPVEAFF	TGTGCCAGTCAATCGCCCGTCGAAGCTTTCTTT
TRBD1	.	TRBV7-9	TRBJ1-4	CASGPGTGVEKLFF	TGTGCCAGCGGCCCCGGGACAGGGGTTGAAAAACTGTTTTTT
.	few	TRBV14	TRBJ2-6	CASSRTKRAGANAAGANVLTF	TGTGCCAGCAGCCGTACGAAGAGGGCAGGGGCGAATGCTGCTGGGGCCAACGTCCTGACTTTC
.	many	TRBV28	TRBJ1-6	CASSSDLPLWDSPLHF	TGTGCCAGCAGTTCGGACCTTCCCCTTTGGGATTCACCCCTCCACTTT
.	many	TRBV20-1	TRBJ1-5	CSARKDGNQPQHF	TGCAGTGCTAGAAAGGACGGAAATCAGCCCCAGCATTTT
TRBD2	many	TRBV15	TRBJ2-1	CATSKRLAGYNEQFF	TGTGCCACCAGCAAGAGGCTAGCGGGATACAATGAGCAGTTCTTC
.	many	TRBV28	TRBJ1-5	CASRDSSNQPQHF	TGTGCCAGCAGAGACAGCTCCAATCAGCCCCAGCATTTT
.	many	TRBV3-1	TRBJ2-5	CASSPPGREETQYF	TGTGCCAGCAGCCCGCCAGGCAGGGAAGAGACCCAGTACTTC
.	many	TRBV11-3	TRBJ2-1	CASSLDEFFFGETNEQFF	TGTGCCAGCAGCTTAGATGAGTTTTTTTTTGGGGAAACCAATGAGCAGTTCTTC
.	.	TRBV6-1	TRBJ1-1	CASRSQAKLNTEAFF	TGTGCCAGCCGCAGCCAGGCAAAATTAAACACTGAAGCTTTCTTT
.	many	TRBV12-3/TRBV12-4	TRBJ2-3	CASSLDHTQYF	TGTGCCAGCAGTCTCGACCATACGCAGTATTTT
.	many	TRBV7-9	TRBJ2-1	CASSPYPPGNEQFF	TGTGCCAGCAGCCCGTATCCCCCGGGCAATGAGCAGTTCTTC
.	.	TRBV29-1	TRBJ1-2	CSVEATSYGYTF	TGCAGCGTTGAAGCGACTTCCTATGGCTACACCTTC
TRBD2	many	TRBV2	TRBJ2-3	CASRGEGPDTQYF	TGTGCCAGCAGGGGGGAGGGCCCAGATACGCAGTATTTT
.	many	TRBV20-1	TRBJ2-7	CSARDWGDEQYF	TGCAGTGCTAGAGATTGGGGCGACGAGCAGTACTTC
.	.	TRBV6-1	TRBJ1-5	CASSETVNQPQHF	TGTGCCAGCAGTGAAACCGTTAATCAGCCCCAGCATTTT
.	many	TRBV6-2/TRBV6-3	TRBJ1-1	CAISEGNTEAFF	TGTGCCATCTCGGAGGGGAACACTGAAGCTTTCTTT
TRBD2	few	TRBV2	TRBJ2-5	CASSERGRLASESQYF	TGTGCCAGCAGTGAAAGGGGGAGACTAGCGAGTGAGTCCCAGTACTTC
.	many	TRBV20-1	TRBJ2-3	CSAPRLDTQYF	TGCAGTGCTCCCAGGCTAGATACGCAGTATTTT
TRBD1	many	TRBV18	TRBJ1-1	CASSQEQGAQTEAFF	TGTGCCAGCTCACAAGAACAGGGGGCGCAGACTGAAGCTTTCTTT
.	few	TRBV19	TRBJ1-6	CANIAVNSPLHF	TGTGCCAATATAGCAGTCAATTCACCCCTCCACTTT
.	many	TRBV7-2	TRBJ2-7	CASSLATDLYEQYF	TGTGCCAGCAGCCTAGCGACTGACCTCTACGAGCAGTACTTC
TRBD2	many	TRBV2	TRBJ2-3	CASVGGGGADTQYF	TGTGCCAGCGTAGGCGGGGGGGGGGCAGATACGCAGTATTTT
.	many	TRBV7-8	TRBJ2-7	CASSLVLAALGEQYF	TGTGCCAGCAGCTTAGTACTCGCGGCCTTGGGGGAGCAGTACTTC
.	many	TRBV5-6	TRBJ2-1	CASSLVTSNEQFF	TGTGCCAGCAGCTTGGTGACTAGTAATGAGCAGTTCTTC
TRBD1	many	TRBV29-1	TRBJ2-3	CTGTGQAWDTQYF	TGCACCGGGACGGGACAGGCCTGGGATACGCAGTATTTT